These 25 T cell receptor beta chains originate from one sample sequenced in a study of cytomegalovirus exposure and HLA in healthy donors. TCRdb's table, derived via immunoSEQ multiplex PCR, lists solely in-frame clones and lacks some. The sample contains tens of thousands of clones, 94% of which appear only once. Sequenced material: PBMCs. These receptors all stem from a young woman in good health and CMV-seronegative.

J is TRBJ2-1 and V is TRBV18, with a tentative D call TRBD2 (5 bases). Germline V CDR1 and CDR2: KGHSH, LQKENI. CDR3 length: 16 amino acids. V lost 3 bases to trimming and J lost 0 bases, with 12 bases between them. CDR3 nucleotide sequence: TGTGCCAGCTCACCCCTCAGCGAGGGCTCCTACAATGAGCAGTTCTTC. This translates into CASSPLSEGSYNEQFF.

The chain uses TRBV28 and TRBJ2-5; a weak D match, TRBD1 (6 bases). The germline V and J ends were trimmed by 4 bases and 4 bases, with 16 bases remaining between them. Per germline, CDR1 MDHEN and CDR2 SYDVKM. CDR3 length equals 15 residues. The CDR3 reads CASSSLRGTGETQYF. The CDR3 nucleotides are TGTGCCAGCAGTTCATTGAGGGGGACGGGAGAGACCCAGTACTTC.

The chain recombines TRBV27 with TRBJ1-2, with a tentative D call TRBD1 (5 bases). The CDR3 is 14 residues long. The germline V gene encodes CDR1 MNHEY and CDR2 SMNVEV (reference sequence). The V end was cut by 2 bases, the J end by 4 bases, with 11 bases between. The CDR3 coding sequence is TGTGCCAGCAGTTTAACAGGCCTGGGCTATGGCTACACCTTC. It codes for CASSLTGLGYGYTF.

The chain combines TRBV2 with TRBJ2-3; 9 nucleotides line up with TRBD1. CDR1 and CDR2 from the germline V gene are SNHLY and FYNNEI. The CDR3 runs to 14 residues. The ends lost 5 bases at V and 6 bases at J; junction bases unmatched: 6. CDR3 nucleotides: TGTGCCAGCAGTCCCGGGACAGGGTCCGATACGCAGTATTTT. This gives the protein CASSPGTGSDTQYF.

This sequence joins TRBV7-9 and TRBJ2-2; 7 bases match TRBD2. There are 15 residues in the CDR3. Losses at the gene ends were 5 bases for V and 6 bases for J; bases not matched to a gene: 9. Germline V gene lookup returns CDR1 SEHNR and CDR2 FQNEAQ (reference sequence). The CDR3 DNA follows: TGTGCCAGCAGCCCATCCAGCGGGATCCCCGGGGAGCTGTTTTTT. It yields the protein CASSPSSGIPGELFF.

CDR3 amino acids: CASRPTSGQETQYF. CDR3 in DNA: TGTGCCAGCAGACCGACTAGCGGCCAAGAGACCCAGTACTTC. V is TRBV7-9 and J is TRBJ2-5; 9 bases map to TRBD2. This CDR3 contains 14 residues. CDR1 SEHNR and CDR2 FQNEAQ come from the germline V gene (reference sequence). Germline trimming cut 6 bases from V and 1 base from J; bases unmatched to any gene: 3.

This clone was picked up one time. The chain couples TRBV5-8 to TRBJ2-7; 7 bases map to TRBD1. There are 18 residues in the CDR3. Looked up from germline, CDR1 is SGHTS and CDR2 is YDEGEE. With V trimmed by 0 bases and J by 5 bases, 17 bases remained unmatched. The CDR3 loop reads CASSLGRFWGDRVNEQYF. CDR3 nucleotide sequence: TGTGCCAGCAGCTTGGGGCGTTTTTGGGGAGACAGGGTGAACGAGCAGTACTTC. The full variable domain, rest sourced from reference TRBV5-8 and TRBJ2-7, is EAGVTQSPTHLIKTRGQQATLRCSPISGHTSVYWYQQALGLGLQFLLWYDEGEERNRGNFPPRFSGRQFPNYSSELNVNALELEDSALYLCASSLGRFWGDRVNEQYFGPGTRLTVT.

The V gene is TRBV11-2, the J gene TRBJ1-4, with 7 bases identical to TRBD1. Germline-derived CDR1 and CDR2 are SGHAT and FQNNGV. Trimming took 2 bases from V and 5 from J; bases not matched to a gene: 8. The CDR3 runs to 16 residues. The CDR3, as DNA: TGTGCCAGCAGCTTATTCTCGGGACAGATGAATGAAAAACTGTTTTTT. Its translation: CASSLFSGQMNEKLFF. The full variable domain, its missing parts supplied by reference TRBV11-2 and TRBJ1-4, is EAGVAQSPRYKIIEKRQSVAFWCNPISGHATLYWYQQILGQGPKLLIQFQNNGVVDDSQLPKDRFSAERLKGVDSTLKIQPAKLEDSAVYLCASSLFSGQMNEKLFFGSGTQLSVL.

The chain employs TRBV27 and TRBJ2-3; tentatively, D is TRBD2 (6 bases). This CDR3 spans 14 amino acids. In germline, CDR1 is MNHEY, CDR2 SMNVEV (reference sequence). The V gene lost 5 bases and the J gene lost 4 bases, with 13 bases spanning the gap. CDR3 nucleotide sequence: TGTGCCAGCAGTGTGACTAGTGAGGCAGATACGCAGTATTTT. Amino acids: CASSVTSEADTQYF.

This sequence joins TRBV6-4 and TRBJ1-1; D gene ambiguous. The V gene lost 5 bases and the J gene lost 4 bases, with 11 bases spanning the gap. The CDR3 is 13 residues long. Per the germline V gene, CDR1 is MRHNA and CDR2 is SNTAGT. This CDR3 is CASSLTESTEAFF. CDR3 DNA: TGTGCCAGCAGTTTGACGGAGAGCACTGAAGCTTTCTTT.

V usage is TRBV15 and J usage is TRBJ2-1; a weak D match, TRBD1 (6 bases). The ends were cut back, 2 bases at V and 9 bases at J, with 17 bases in the middle. CDR3 size: 15 residues. The germline CDR1 and CDR2 sequences are LNHNV and YYDKDF (reference sequence). The DNA of the CDR3 is TGTGCCACCAGCAGACCATCACAGGGCGTGGTTGAGCAGTTCTTC. It codes for CATSRPSQGVVEQFF.

V and J are TRBV11-2 and TRBJ2-3, with D tentatively TRBD1 (6 bases). From germline, CDR1 is SGHAT and CDR2 FQNNGV. Trimming removed 1 base from V and 4 bases from J, with 9 bases in between. This CDR3 has 14 residues. This CDR3 is CASSLVNRADTQYF. As DNA, the CDR3 is TGTGCCAGCAGCTTAGTTAACAGGGCAGATACGCAGTATTTT.

The chain uses TRBV5-6 and TRBJ2-5; TRBD1 matches at 10 bases. The germline V gene has CDR1 SGHDT and CDR2 YYEEEE. The trim removed 3 bases at V and 4 bases at J, leaving 9 bases unmatched. The CDR3 has 16 residues. The CDR3, as DNA: TGTGCCAGCAGCTGGTATCAGACAGGGGGCAGAGAGACCCAGTACTTC. Translating it yields CASSWYQTGGRETQYF.

This rearrangement joins TRBV12-5 to TRBJ2-7; 10 bases fit TRBD1. Trimming at V came to 2 bases and at J to 2 bases, leaving 9 bases not matched to a gene. This CDR3 has 17 residues. Germline V CDR1 and CDR2: LGHNT, FRNRAP. CDR3 in amino acids: CASGLWMGQGITYEQYF. CDR3 DNA: TGTGCTAGTGGTTTGTGGATGGGACAGGGGATTACCTACGAGCAGTACTTC.

In regard to this clone: This sample includes further DNA sequences coding for the same CDR3. J is TRBJ2-7 and V is TRBV2, with 7 bases fitting TRBD1. V lost 8 bases and J lost 1; bases outside the gene matches: 5. The CDR3 spans 13 residues. CDR1 and CDR2 (germline): SNHLY, FYNNEI. The CDR3 region is CASRTGGSYEQYF. The CDR3 bases are TGTGCCAGCCGGACAGGAGGTTCCTACGAGCAGTACTTC.

The CDR3 sequence is CASSESGTLTGELFF. The CDR3 nucleotides are TGTGCCAGCAGTGAATCGGGTACCCTCACCGGGGAGCTGTTTTTT. This chain links TRBV25-1 with TRBJ2-2, with D unclear. CDR3 length: 15 residues. Germline assignment: CDR1 MGHDK and CDR2 SYGVNS. Between the trimmed V and J ends, which lost 1 base and 4 bases, there was a span of 10 bases. The variable domain in full, completed from reference TRBV25-1 and TRBJ2-2, reads EADIYQTPRYLVIGTGKKITLECSQTMGHDKMYWYQQDPGMELHLIHYSYGVNSTEKGDLSSESTVSRIRTEHFPLTLESARPSHTSQYLCASSESGTLTGELFFGEGSRLTVL.

V and J are TRBV27 and TRBJ2-7, with D possibly matching TRBD1 (6 bases). CDR1 is MNHEY, CDR2 SMNVEV, per germline (reference sequence). The CDR3 is 14 residues long. Trimming left V 6 bases short and J 7 bases short, with 19 bases between. For the CDR3, the DNA is TGTGCCAGCAGGGGGACATTGGTTTATGGGGAGCAGTACTTC. Amino acids: CASRGTLVYGEQYF.

This clone has only one observation. V gene TRBV5-1 combines with J gene TRBJ1-1; TRBD1 matches 8 bases. CDR1 is SGHRS and CDR2 is YFSETQ in the germline V gene. With 4 bases clipped from V and 1 base from J, the junction kept 3 bases outside the gene matches. CDR3 length: 14 amino acids. Written as DNA, the CDR3 is TGCGCCAGCAGCGGACAGGGCCGGAACACTGAAGCTTTCTTT. Protein product: CASSGQGRNTEAFF.

The CDR3 DNA reads as TGTGCCAGCAGTTTGCGGGACCTTCCTGGAAACACCATATATTTT. It specifies CASSLRDLPGNTIYF. The chain recombines TRBV28 with TRBJ1-3, with D maybe TRBD1 (5 bases). The CDR3 contains 15 residues. Germline V gene sequence: CDR1 MDHEN, CDR2 SYDVKM. Deletions cut 3 bases from V and 2 bases from J, with 11 bases between.

The chain couples TRBV5-1 to TRBJ1-3; D is unclear. V gave up 5 bases and J gave up 0 bases, with 12 bases separating them. CDR3 length: 15 residues. Germline V gene lookup returns CDR1 SGHRS and CDR2 YFSETQ. CDR3 DNA: TGCGCCAGCAGTACAGATCTTAACTCTGGAAACACCATATATTTT. It specifies CASSTDLNSGNTIYF.

The V and J genes are TRBV5-8 and TRBJ1-3; the match to TRBD1 covers 9 bases. V shed 5 bases and J 8 bases; nucleotides not matched to a gene: 11. Germline values: CDR1 SGHTS, CDR2 YDEGEE. CDR3 length: 15 amino acids. CDR3 loop: CASRWPGQGRDTIYF. The CDR3 region has the DNA TGTGCCAGCAGATGGCCGGGACAGGGAAGAGACACCATATATTTT.

This clone was seen a handful of times. CDR3 region: CASSPNPDRPEQYF. DNA for the CDR3: TGTGCCAGCAGCCCCAACCCAGACAGACCCGAGCAGTACTTC. V is TRBV7-2 and J is TRBJ2-7; weak D call: TRBD1 (5 bases). The CDR3 is 14 amino acids. Trimming stripped 5 bases from V and 6 bases from J, with 17 bases between. Per the germline V gene, CDR1 is SGHTA and CDR2 is FQGNSA.

The chain joins TRBV5-6 to TRBJ2-4, with 8 bases that match TRBD1. The germline V gene encodes CDR1 SGHDT and CDR2 YYEEEE. The CDR3 runs 18 residues. The V gene end was trimmed by 4 bases and the J gene end by 0 bases; junction bases not matched to a gene: 12. In DNA, the CDR3 is TGTGCCAGCAGCGCCCAGGGACAGGTGACTCTAGCCAAAAACATTCAGTACTTC. Amino acids: CASSAQGQVTLAKNIQYF.

The chain recombines TRBV30 with TRBJ2-7; TRBD1 matches at 8 bases. V gave up 3 bases and J gave up 5 bases; unmatched junction bases: 3. The CDR3 has 12 residues. CDR1 is GTSNPN, CDR2 SVGIG, per germline (reference sequence). This CDR3 reads CAWSGQGNEQYF. The CDR3 nucleotides read TGTGCCTGGAGCGGACAGGGTAACGAGCAGTACTTC.

The rearrangement uses TRBV4-1 and TRBJ1-1, with D possibly matching TRBD1 (5 bases). Germline CDR1 reads MGHRA; CDR2 reads YSYEKL. V dropped 3 bases and J dropped 10 bases, with 27 bases sitting between them. This CDR3 has 17 residues. CDR3 sequence: CASSQEPTGGRVIPAFF. The CDR3 DNA sequence: TGCGCCAGCAGCCAGGAGCCTACCGGTGGCAGGGTGATACCAGCTTTCTTT.